These T cell receptor beta chains were read from a single sample in a study of graft-versus-host responses after intestinal transplantation. The table came from immunoSEQ multiplex PCR; TCRdb's copy has only in-frame clones and leaves some out. The data contain over 120,000 clones, 92% of them seen just once; the ten biggest clones take up 0.15% to 0.2%. What these receptors recognize is not known. This specimen was unstimulated CD4+ T cells sorted from spleen or lymph node cells, taken before intestinal transplant. All receptors come from a human donor who received an intestinal transplant. Each CDR3 is given with its conserved first and last residue. D genes are given only for firm matches. A row's size may be missing; if present it is once, few, many or a size class.

V	D	size	J	length	CDR3	DNA
TRBV7-8	TRBD1	once	TRBJ1-2	15	CASSLAPGGIGGYTF	TGTGCCAGCAGCTTAGCGCCAGGGGGGATAGGTGGCTACACCTTC
TRBV30	NA	NA	TRBJ2-5	13	CAWLPDSQETQYF	TGTGCCTGGCTCCCCGACAGCCAAGAGACCCAGTACTTC
TRBV2	NA	NA	TRBJ2-1	11	CASDLYNEQFF	TGTGCCAGTGACCTCTACAATGAGCAGTTCTTC
TRBV20-1	NA	NA	TRBJ1-2	8	CSVRGYTF	TGCAGTGTAAGAGGGTACACCTTC
TRBV6-1	TRBD2	NA	TRBJ2-3	12	CASGTRPDTQYF	TGTGCCAGCGGGACTAGGCCAGATACGCAGTATTTT
TRBV7-3	NA	NA	TRBJ2-2	14	CASSLGLGTGELFF	TGTGCCAGCAGCTTAGGCCTTGGCACCGGGGAGCTGTTTTTT
TRBV27	NA	NA	TRBJ1-6	21	CASSFGPGTWGGSSYNSPLHF	TGTGCCAGCAGTTTCGGTCCCGGGACGTGGGGGGGAAGCTCCTATAATTCACCCCTCCACTTT
TRBV9	TRBD2	NA	TRBJ2-1	18	CASNSRTSGKSPYNEQFF	TGTGCCAGCAATTCTAGGACTAGCGGGAAGTCTCCCTACAATGAGCAGTTCTTC
TRBV10-1	TRBD2	NA	TRBJ2-5	14	CASSAAGVKETQYF	TGCGCCAGCAGTGCAGCGGGAGTGAAGGAGACCCAGTACTTC
TRBV7-2	TRBD2	NA	TRBJ2-7	15	CASSLDGGSPYEQYF	TGTGCCAGCAGCTTAGACGGCGGGAGCCCCTACGAGCAGTACTTC
TRBV28	NA	NA	TRBJ2-7	14	CASSPWEGGREQYF	TGTGCCAGCAGTCCGTGGGAAGGCGGTCGCGAGCAGTACTTC
TRBV19	TRBD2	NA	TRBJ2-3	16	CASSTGLAGVSDTQYF	TGTGCCAGTAGTACTGGACTAGCGGGAGTTAGTGATACGCAGTATTTT
TRBV6-1	TRBD2	few	TRBJ2-5	17	CASSEGIGVAGSIEQYF	TGTGCCAGCAGTGAAGGGATCGGAGTAGCGGGGTCTATAGAGCAGTACTTC
TRBV27	NA	NA	TRBJ1-5	13	CASRKGSNQPQHF	TGTGCCAGTCGGAAGGGTAGCAATCAGCCCCAGCATTTT
TRBV19	TRBD1	NA	TRBJ1-1	15	CASKALGQGTLEAFF	TGTGCCAGTAAGGCCCTGGGACAGGGGACTTTGGAAGCTTTCTTT
TRBV19	NA	NA	TRBJ1-5	15	CASREADYSNQPQHF	TGTGCCAGTAGGGAGGCGGATTATAGCAATCAGCCCCAGCATTTT
TRBV6-1	NA	NA	TRBJ1-1	14	CARLRLDRNTEAFF	TGTGCCAGACTCCGCCTAGACAGGAACACTGAAGCTTTCTTT
TRBV7-2	NA	NA	TRBJ2-2	16	CASSLVSGFDTGELSF	TGTGCCAGCAGCTTAGTATCGGGGTTCGACACCGGGGAGCTGTCTTTT
TRBV7-2	TRBD2	NA	TRBJ2-3	17	CASSLGGPGTSASTQYF	TGTGCCAGCAGCTTAGGAGGTCCCGGGACTAGCGCTTCCACGCAGTATTTT
TRBV4-1	TRBD1	NA	TRBJ2-7	20	CASSHPPAGTGFLLSYEQYF	TGCGCCAGCAGCCACCCCCCAGCGGGGACAGGGTTTTTATTGTCCTACGAGCAGTACTTC
TRBV7-2	TRBD2	once	TRBJ2-5	17	CAGSLATGGLAEETQYF	TGTGCCGGCAGCTTAGCAACCGGGGGACTAGCGGAAGAGACCCAGTACTTC
TRBV6-1	NA	NA	TRBJ1-4	13	CASSEVMHEKLFF	TGTGCCAGCAGTGAGGTGATGCATGAAAAACTGTTTTTT
TRBV7-9	NA	NA	TRBJ2-7	14	CASSSRDKAYEQYF	TGTGCCAGCAGCTCCCGGGACAAGGCCTACGAGCAGTACTTC
TRBV7-9	NA	NA	TRBJ1-2	14	CASSPGQSNYGYTF	TGTGCCAGCAGCCCTGGACAGTCTAACTATGGCTACACCTTC
TRBV10-1	TRBD2	NA	TRBJ2-1	15	CASQRWREVRNEQFF	TGCGCCAGCCAACGGTGGCGGGAGGTCCGAAATGAGCAGTTCTTC
TRBV28	NA	NA	TRBJ1-5	13	CASKAAGLQPQHF	TGTGCCAGCAAAGCGGCGGGACTACAGCCCCAGCATTTT
TRBV5-6	NA	NA	TRBJ2-7	15	CASSRITLFGDEQYF	TGTGCCAGCAGCCGAATAACCCTTTTTGGGGACGAGCAGTACTTC
TRBV11-2	TRBD1	NA	TRBJ2-1	13	CASSLGTGPPQFF	TGTGCCAGCAGCTTAGGGACAGGGCCCCCGCAGTTCTTC
TRBV5-1	NA	NA	TRBJ1-4	15	CASSLLGGTNEKLFF	TGCGCCAGCAGCTTGTTGGGAGGCACTAATGAAAAACTGTTTTTT
TRBV19	NA	NA	TRBJ2-3	14	CASSMGVYTDTQYF	TGTGCCAGTAGTATGGGGGTGTACACAGATACGCAGTATTTT
TRBV7-9	TRBD2	NA	TRBJ2-1	16	CASSLLAGVSYNEQFF	TGTGCCAGCAGCTTACTAGCGGGAGTCTCCTACAATGAGCAGTTCTTC
TRBV4-1	TRBD2	once	TRBJ2-1	18	CASSQEASGRTAYNEQFF	TGCGCCAGCAGCCAAGAGGCTAGCGGGAGAACCGCCTACAATGAGCAGTTCTTC
TRBV6-6	TRBD1	NA	TRBJ1-2	15	CASSSGSGTGTGYTF	TGTGCCAGCAGCTCCGGCTCCGGGACAGGGACTGGCTACACCTTC
TRBV6-1	NA	NA	TRBJ2-3	14	CASSPSAFTDTQYF	TGTGCCAGCTCTCCTAGCGCCTTCACAGATACGCAGTATTTT
TRBV5-4	NA	NA	TRBJ1-2	14	CASSLEQGRYGYTF	TGTGCCAGCAGCTTGGAACAGGGACGCTATGGCTACACCTTC
TRBV28	NA	NA	TRBJ1-2	15	CASSLWGGANYGYTF	TGTGCCAGCAGTTTATGGGGGGGCGCTAACTATGGCTACACCTTC
TRBV11-3	NA	NA	TRBJ2-1	15	CASSSFAGRDNEQFF	TGTGCCAGCAGCTCTTTTGCGGGTCGCGACAATGAGCAGTTCTTC
TRBV18	NA	NA	TRBJ1-1	12	CASSPNGQKAFF	TGTGCCAGCTCACCAAATGGACAAAAAGCTTTCTTT
TRBV7-2	TRBD2	NA	TRBJ2-1	16	CASSSLGLAGFNEQFF	TGTGCCAGCAGCTCCCTCGGACTAGCGGGTTTCAATGAGCAGTTCTTC
TRBV9	TRBD2	NA	TRBJ2-3	17	CASSVASGRARTDTQYF	TGTGCCAGCAGCGTAGCTAGCGGGAGGGCCAGGACAGATACGCAGTATTTT
TRBV9	NA	NA	TRBJ1-1	14	CASSVDGVNTEAFF	TGTGCCAGCAGCGTAGATGGGGTGAACACTGAAGCTTTCTTT
TRBV4-1	NA	NA	TRBJ2-7	18	CASSQELSLAGEVDEQYF	TGCGCCAGCAGCCAAGAACTCTCTTTGGCAGGGGAAGTGGACGAGCAGTACTTC
TRBV4-1	TRBD1	NA	TRBJ2-5	16	CASSQDPGRGLETQYF	TGCGCCAGCAGCCAAGACCCCGGCAGGGGGCTAGAGACCCAGTACTTC
TRBV7-2	TRBD2	NA	TRBJ2-5	13	CASSFLGTSAQYF	TGTGCCAGCAGCTTCCTAGGGACTAGCGCCCAGTACTTC
TRBV5-6	TRBD1	NA	TRBJ2-3	14	CASSLEDRVDTQYF	TGTGCCAGCAGCTTGGAGGACAGGGTAGATACGCAGTATTTT
TRBV9	TRBD1	NA	TRBJ2-7	15	CASSSSTGVTYEQYF	TGTGCCAGCAGTAGCTCTACAGGGGTAACCTACGAGCAGTACTTC
TRBV30	TRBD1	NA	TRBJ2-1	14	CAWRYRGHYNEQFF	TGTGCCTGGAGGTACAGGGGGCATTACAATGAGCAGTTCTTC
TRBV6-6	NA	once	TRBJ1-1	11	CASSHNTEAFF	TGTGCCAGCAGTCATAACACTGAAGCTTTCTTT
TRBV6-6	NA	NA	TRBJ1-1	13	CASNIGVDTEAFF	TGTGCCAGCAACATAGGAGTGGACACTGAAGCTTTCTTT
TRBV19	NA	NA	TRBJ1-5	16	CASSTSWGDGNQPQHF	TGTGCCAGTAGTACCTCTTGGGGGGATGGCAATCAGCCCCAGCATTTT
TRBV5-4	TRBD2	NA	TRBJ2-3	17	CASSLTPGLAEQGTQYF	TGTGCCAGCAGCCTCACACCGGGACTAGCTGAACAGGGTACGCAGTATTTT
TRBV28	TRBD1	NA	TRBJ1-5	15	CASSPTGGRNQPQHF	TGTGCCAGCAGTCCGACAGGGGGCCGGAATCAGCCCCAGCATTTT
TRBV10-3	NA	NA	TRBJ2-3	16	CAISSQDGVATDTQYF	TGTGCCATCAGTAGCCAGGACGGAGTAGCGACAGATACGCAGTATTTT
TRBV29-1	NA	NA	TRBJ2-1	14	CSVASLGRGNEQFF	TGCAGCGTGGCCTCTTTGGGCAGGGGCAATGAGCAGTTCTTC
TRBV18	TRBD1	NA	TRBJ1-1	16	CASSPKGTGGGTEAFF	TGTGCCAGCTCACCGAAAGGGACAGGGGGAGGCACTGAAGCTTTCTTT